Listed below are T cell receptor beta chains from one sample, sequenced in a study of OX40 agonist ivuxolimab in advanced cancers. The method was immunoSEQ multiplex PCR; TCRdb's version includes in-frame clones alone and lacks a portion of them. This table holds tens of thousands of clones, roughly 90% found once. The sample was CD4+ or CD8+ T cells sorted from blood, taken in a trial of the OX40 agonist ivuxolimab. These receptors all stem from an adult with an advanced solid tumor such as melanoma, head and neck, liver or kidney cancer. CDR3s include the opening cysteine and the closing phenylalanine or tryptophan. D genes are given only for firm matches. The size of a clone is reported for some rows only, either as once, few or many, or as a class for expanded clones.

j_call cdr3_length clone_size d_call v_call cdr3_aa cdr3_nt
TRBJ2-7 16 - - TRBV7-9 CASSLSQATSSYEQYF TGTGCCAGCAGCTTAAGTCAGGCCACAAGCTCCTACGAGCAGTACTTC
TRBJ2-7 18 few - TRBV21-1 CASSKENDSGPPGYEQYF TGTGCCAGCAGCAAAGAGAACGACAGTGGCCCTCCAGGGTACGAGCAGTACTTC
TRBJ2-3 16 - - TRBV7-6 CASSLAGGAIGDTQYF TGTGCCAGCAGCTTAGCGGGGGGGGCCATAGGAGATACGCAGTATTTT
TRBJ1-1 13 - - TRBV18 CASSPDPTGEAFF TGTGCCAGCTCACCGGACCCGACAGGTGAAGCTTTCTTT
TRBJ2-6 18 - - TRBV1 CTSSPNCLCTSRANVLTF TGCACCAGCAGCCCGAATTGTTTGTGCACAAGTCGGGCCAACGTCCTGACTTTC
TRBJ2-1 14 once TRBD2 TRBV5-4 CASSLAGSYNEQFF TGTGCCAGCAGCTTAGCGGGGTCCTACAATGAGCAGTTCTTC
TRBJ1-4 15 - - TRBV7-8 CASSPAGRTNEKLFF TGTGCCAGCAGCCCGGCGGGTAGAACTAATGAAAAACTGTTTTTT
TRBJ2-1 17 - - TRBV5-4 CASSPRLGGNSYNEQFF TGTGCCAGCAGCCCTAGACTGGGCGGGAACTCCTACAATGAGCAGTTCTTC
TRBJ2-1 14 - TRBD1 TRBV10-3 CAISVDRGISEQFF TGTGCCATCAGCGTCGACAGGGGGATAAGTGAGCAGTTCTTC
TRBJ2-4 15 - TRBD2 TRBV28 CASSPRYGGGNIQYF TGTGCCAGCAGCCCGCGGTACGGGGGGGGCAACATTCAGTACTTC
TRBJ2-7 14 once TRBD1 TRBV28 CASSLTGSLTEQYF TGTGCCAGCAGCTTGACAGGGTCTTTAACTGAGCAGTACTTC
TRBJ2-7 13 - - TRBV9 CASSRTPSYEQYF TGTGCCAGCAGCCGGACACCATCCTACGAGCAGTACTTC
TRBJ2-5 16 - - TRBV9 CASSPHVGGPEETQYF TGTGCCAGCAGCCCCCACGTTGGGGGTCCAGAAGAGACCCAGTACTTC
TRBJ2-1 13 - TRBD2 TRBV9 CASSVLSGGVQFF TGTGCCAGCAGCGTACTTAGCGGGGGGGTACAGTTCTTC
TRBJ2-2 14 - - TRBV7-9 CASSLSGGTGELFF TGTGCCAGCAGCTTAAGTGGCGGGACCGGGGAGCTGTTTTTT
TRBJ2-7 12 - TRBD2 TRBV7-2 CASSRWGGEQYF TGTGCCAGCAGCCGCTGGGGGGGGGAGCAGTACTTC
TRBJ1-1 12 - - TRBV29-1 CSVRGTGTEAFF TGCAGCGTAAGGGGGACGGGCACTGAAGCTTTCTTT
TRBJ1-6 15 - - TRBV6-4 CASSESPGKNSPLHF TGTGCCAGCAGTGAATCTCCGGGGAAGAATTCACCCCTCCACTTT
TRBJ1-4 14 - TRBD1 TRBV5-1 CASKGQPTNEKLFF TGCGCCAGCAAGGGACAGCCAACTAATGAAAAACTGTTTTTT
TRBJ2-5 15 - TRBD2 TRBV28 CASSSLRLAVETQYF TGTGCCAGCAGTTCCTTAAGACTAGCGGTAGAGACCCAGTACTTC
TRBJ1-2 15 - TRBD1 TRBV5-1 CASSLASGQGEGYTF TGCGCCAGCAGCTTGGCGTCCGGACAGGGGGAAGGCTACACCTTC
TRBJ2-7 15 - TRBD1 TRBV6-5 CASSPGQGASYEQYF TGTGCCAGCAGTCCCGGACAGGGGGCATCCTACGAGCAGTACTTC
TRBJ2-5 10 - - TRBV2 CASSATAQYF TGTGCCAGCAGCGCCACCGCCCAGTACTTC
TRBJ2-5 16 once TRBD2 TRBV5-1 CASSLGLAGGQETQYF TGCGCCAGCAGCTTGGGACTAGCGGGCGGACAAGAGACCCAGTACTTC
TRBJ2-3 15 - TRBD2 TRBV7-3 CASSLLAASTDTQYF TGTGCCAGCAGCTTACTAGCGGCTAGCACAGATACGCAGTATTTT
TRBJ2-5 15 - TRBD1 TRBV11-2 CASSRDRGQVETQYF TGTGCCAGCAGCCGTGACAGGGGGCAGGTAGAGACCCAGTACTTC
TRBJ2-2 11 - - TRBV18 CASSPPGELFF TGTGCCAGCTCACCCCCCGGGGAGCTGTTTTTT
TRBJ1-3 13 - - TRBV7-9 CASSKGAGNTIYF TGTGCCAGCAGCAAGGGTGCTGGAAACACCATATATTTT
TRBJ2-1 15 - - TRBV9 CASSVSSEGWNEQFF TGTGCCAGCAGCGTAAGCTCGGAGGGTTGGAATGAGCAGTTCTTC
TRBJ1-1 12 - - TRBV27 CATMGGNTEAFF TGTGCCACCATGGGGGGGAACACTGAAGCTTTCTTT
TRBJ2-2 13 - - TRBV7-2 CASRTGDTGELFF TGTGCCAGCAGAACGGGGGACACCGGGGAGCTGTTTTTT
TRBJ1-5 15 - - TRBV19 CASSMEGRSNQPQHF TGTGCCAGTAGTATGGAGGGGCGCAGCAATCAGCCCCAGCATTTT
TRBJ1-1 16 - TRBD1 TRBV13 CASSFGQGALRGEAFF TGTGCCAGCAGCTTCGGACAGGGGGCCCTACGCGGTGAAGCTTTCTTT
TRBJ1-1 14 once - TRBV10-3 CAISELEGNTEAFF TGTGCCATCAGTGAGCTGGAGGGGAACACTGAAGCTTTCTTT
TRBJ1-5 15 - TRBD1 TRBV5-5 CASSAGQWVYQPQHF TGTGCCAGCAGCGCGGGACAGTGGGTCTATCAGCCCCAGCATTTT
TRBJ2-1 13 - TRBD2 TRBV7-9 CASSFSGGNEQFF TGTGCCAGCAGCTTCAGCGGGGGCAATGAGCAGTTCTTC
TRBJ2-3 14 once - TRBV28 CASSLWSSTDTQYF TGTGCCAGCAGTCTGTGGTCGAGCACAGATACGCAGTATTTT
TRBJ1-2 16 - - TRBV19 CASSALGAGELNGYTF TGTGCCAGTAGTGCCCTCGGCGCCGGGGAGCTGAATGGCTACACCTTC
TRBJ2-4 14 - - TRBV7-2 CASSLDRAKNIQYF TGTGCCAGCAGCTTAGATCGGGCCAAAAACATTCAGTACTTC
TRBJ1-5 15 - - TRBV5-1 CASSLGLAPNQPQHF TGCGCCAGCAGCTTGGGGTTAGCCCCAAATCAGCCCCAGCATTTT
TRBJ2-1 15 - - TRBV9 CASSSHSTGYNEQFF TGTGCCAGCAGCTCGCACTCAACAGGGTACAATGAGCAGTTCTTC